Listed below are T cell receptor beta chains from one sample, sequenced in a study of T cells in Graves' hyperthyroidism and ophthalmopathy. TCRdb redid the calling of the multiplex PCR reads with MiXCR, one entry per CDR3 protein. The data hold a few hundred thousand distinct CDR3 sequences, with 14% observed a single time. Material for sequencing was blood. The receptors come from a woman aged 25-40 years with Graves' ophthalmopathy. CDR3s include the opening cysteine and the closing phenylalanine or tryptophan. D genes are given only for firm matches. Clone size appears in some rows only: once, few, many, or a class for an expanded clone.

j_call d_call v_call clone_size cdr3_aa cdr3_nt
TRBJ2-5 TRBD2 TRBV19 few CASRFGGSETQYF TGTGCCAGTCGATTCGGGGGGTCCGAGACCCAGTACTTC
TRBJ2-3 . TRBV20-1 many CSARSVRGASTDTQYF TGCAGTGCTAGGTCAGTGAGGGGAGCTAGCACAGATACGCAGTATTTT
TRBJ2-7 . TRBV11-2 many CASSYRKEINFGNYEQYF TGTGCCAGCAGCTATCGAAAGGAAATTAACTTTGGAAACTACGAGCAGTACTTC
TRBJ2-2 TRBD1 TRBV2 . CASSTRTGPGELFF TGTGCCAGCAGTACAAGGACAGGTCCCGGGGAGCTGTTTTTT
TRBJ2-7 . TRBV9 . CASSQRKRDYEQYF TGTGCCAGCAGCCAAAGAAAGAGGGACTACGAGCAGTACTTC
TRBJ1-5 . TRBV2 many CASRHKEGVQPQHF TGTGCCAGCAGACACAAAGAGGGGGTTCAGCCCCAGCATTTT
TRBJ1-5 . TRBV6-1 many CASMGNFRGGNQPQHF TGTGCCAGCATGGGGAACTTTCGTGGGGGCAATCAGCCCCAGCATTTT
TRBJ2-7 TRBD2 TRBV28 many CASSLGGGSSYEQYF TGTGCCAGCAGTCTAGGCGGGGGGAGCTCCTACGAGCAGTACTTC
TRBJ2-7 . TRBV6-5 many CASSYSGQHYEQYF TGTGCCAGCAGTTACTCAGGACAGCACTACGAGCAGTACTTC
TRBJ2-7 TRBD1 TRBV28 many CASRKSQGSYEQYF TGTGCCAGCAGGAAATCACAGGGGTCCTACGAGCAGTACTTC
TRBJ2-5 . TRBV4-2 few CASSQTGETQYF TGTGCCAGCAGCCAAACCGGGGAGACCCAGTACTTC
TRBJ2-1 . TRBV20-1 many CSARSWQNYNEQFF TGCAGTGCTAGAAGTTGGCAAAACTACAATGAGCAGTTCTTC
TRBJ2-5 TRBD2 TRBV2 many CASTPRGGEETQYF TGTGCCAGCACGCCCCGCGGGGGGGAGGAGACCCAGTACTTC
TRBJ1-2 TRBD1 TRBV6-1 few CASSVRGTGSYGYTF TGTGCCAGCAGTGTTCGAGGGACAGGGAGCTATGGCTACACCTTC
TRBJ2-7 . TRBV3-1 many CASTPGAAGNEQYF TGTGCCAGCACACCGGGGGCCGCCGGCAACGAGCAGTACTTC
TRBJ1-5 . TRBV10-3 many CAISERLGVSSNQPQHF TGTGCCATCAGTGAGCGTCTTGGGGTGTCCAGCAATCAGCCCCAGCATTTT
TRBJ1-2 . TRBV9 many CASSVAREANYGYTF TGTGCCAGCAGCGTAGCCAGGGAAGCTAACTATGGCTACACCTTC
TRBJ2-3 TRBD1 TRBV2 many CASSVLSGTGTDTQYF TGTGCCAGCAGTGTCCTCTCCGGGACAGGCACAGATACGCAGTATTTT
TRBJ1-2 . TRBV6-1 . CASSEERAWGGYTF TGTGCCAGCAGTGAAGAGAGGGCTTGGGGTGGCTACACCTTC
TRBJ2-2 . TRBV20-1 many CSARQDSRTGELFF TGCAGTGCTAGACAGGACTCAAGGACCGGGGAGCTGTTTTTT
TRBJ2-1 TRBD1 TRBV20-1 many CSARAKGARYNEQFF TGCAGTGCCAGAGCCAAGGGGGCCCGTTACAATGAGCAGTTCTTC
TRBJ2-3 . TRBV12-3/TRBV12-4 many CASSFEGEWASTDTQYF TGTGCCAGCAGTTTCGAGGGGGAGTGGGCTAGCACAGATACGCAGTATTTT
TRBJ2-2 . TRBV28 many CASVQGGTGELFF TGTGCCAGCGTGCAGGGGGGCACCGGGGAGCTGTTTTTT
TRBJ1-3 . TRBV30 . CAWSVASSGNTIYF TGTGCCTGGAGTGTGGCAAGCTCTGGAAACACCATATATTTT
TRBJ2-7 TRBD2 TRBV27 many CASGGGPSYEQYF TGTGCCAGCGGCGGGGGGCCCTCCTACGAGCAGTACTTC
TRBJ1-4 . TRBV10-3 . CAISDGLQGPSNEKLFF TGTGCCATCAGTGATGGACTCCAGGGGCCATCTAATGAAAAACTGTTTTTT
TRBJ1-6 TRBD1 TRBV14 many CASSRMGTANSPLHF TGTGCCAGCAGCCGGATGGGGACAGCCAATTCACCCCTCCACTTT
TRBJ1-2 . TRBV20-1 many CSAWIGLDYGYTF TGCAGTGCTTGGATCGGTTTGGACTATGGCTACACCTTC
TRBJ1-2 . TRBV20-1 many CSAGRFMGGYTF TGCAGTGCAGGACGGTTCATGGGAGGCTACACCTTC